These T cell receptor beta chains were read from a single sample in a study of cytomegalovirus exposure and HLA in healthy donors. Some clones are missing from TCRdb's copy, which holds only in-frame ones; the method was immunoSEQ multiplex PCR. The profile shows 120,000 to 150,000 clones, 73% of them singletons. Sequenced: PBMCs. The origin of the receptors is a woman in her forties in good health and CMV-seronegative. Both conserved end residues are part of each CDR3. Fields, in order: J gene, V gene, D gene, clone size, CDR3 DNA, CDR3 protein. The D gene is left open where the match is weak. Clone size is given for some rows only: seen once, a few or many times, or a class if the clone is expanded.

j_gene: TRBJ2-3
v_gene: TRBV7-3
d_gene: -
abundance: few
CDR3nt: TGTGCCAGCAGCTTAAGCGGACTTTCGAACGGGGATACGCAGTATTTT
CDR3aa: CASSLSGLSNGDTQYF

j_gene: TRBJ1-6
v_gene: TRBV4-3
d_gene: TRBD1
abundance: -
CDR3nt: TGCGCCAGCAGCCAACGGACAGGGTCAAGCAATTCACCCCTCCACTTT
CDR3aa: CASSQRTGSSNSPLHF

j_gene: TRBJ1-1
v_gene: TRBV9
d_gene: -
abundance: -
CDR3nt: TGTGCCAGCAGCGTGGAGGGGGGGACTGAAGCTTTCTTT
CDR3aa: CASSVEGGTEAFF

j_gene: TRBJ1-2
v_gene: TRBV28
d_gene: -
abundance: -
CDR3nt: TGTGCCAGCAGCACCTTACATAACTATGGCTACACCTTC
CDR3aa: CASSTLHNYGYTF

j_gene: TRBJ1-2
v_gene: TRBV11-2
d_gene: TRBD1
abundance: -
CDR3nt: TGTGCCAGCAGCTTATCGGGGACAGGGGGCTTACGAAGCTATGGCTACACCTTC
CDR3aa: CASSLSGTGGLRSYGYTF

j_gene: TRBJ1-2
v_gene: TRBV28
d_gene: -
abundance: -
CDR3nt: TGTGCCAGCAGTTCAGAGAGTGGCAGGGGAAACTATGGCTACACCTTC
CDR3aa: CASSSESGRGNYGYTF

j_gene: TRBJ2-3
v_gene: TRBV7-3
d_gene: TRBD1
abundance: -
CDR3nt: TGTGCCAGCAGCCTAGAGGACAGGGGGCCTGATACGCAGTATTTT
CDR3aa: CASSLEDRGPDTQYF

j_gene: TRBJ2-2
v_gene: TRBV9
d_gene: TRBD1
abundance: -
CDR3nt: TGTGCCAGCAGCGTAGTGCTAGGGGGCGACTTTCGATACACCGGGGAGCTGTTTTTT
CDR3aa: CASSVVLGGDFRYTGELFF

j_gene: TRBJ1-1
v_gene: TRBV9
d_gene: -
abundance: -
CDR3nt: TGTGCCAGCGGAGAAGGGGTATCGAACACTGAAGCTTTCTTT
CDR3aa: CASGEGVSNTEAFF

j_gene: TRBJ1-1
v_gene: TRBV6-1
d_gene: -
abundance: -
CDR3nt: TGTGCCAGCAGTGAATACCGTGGAGGCACTGAAGCTTTCTTT
CDR3aa: CASSEYRGGTEAFF

j_gene: TRBJ1-1
v_gene: TRBV28
d_gene: -
abundance: -
CDR3nt: TGTGCCAGCAGCCCTAACACTGAAGCTTTCTTT
CDR3aa: CASSPNTEAFF

j_gene: TRBJ1-2
v_gene: TRBV7-6
d_gene: -
abundance: -
CDR3nt: TGTGCCAGCAGCCTCCTTGAGGGAGCTAACTATGGCTACACCTTC
CDR3aa: CASSLLEGANYGYTF

j_gene: TRBJ1-6
v_gene: TRBV5-1
d_gene: -
abundance: few
CDR3nt: TGCGCCAGCAGCTCCAGGATACGCTCCTATAATTCACCCCTCCACTTT
CDR3aa: CASSSRIRSYNSPLHF

j_gene: TRBJ1-1
v_gene: TRBV7-6
d_gene: TRBD1
abundance: -
CDR3nt: TGTGCCAGCAGCTTAACATTACAGGGGCCCATGAACACTGAAGCTTTCTTT
CDR3aa: CASSLTLQGPMNTEAFF

j_gene: TRBJ2-1
v_gene: TRBV16
d_gene: TRBD1
abundance: -
CDR3nt: TGTGCCAGCAGTCCCGGGACAGGATCATACAATGAGCAGTTCTTC
CDR3aa: CASSPGTGSYNEQFF

j_gene: TRBJ1-1
v_gene: TRBV5-1
d_gene: -
abundance: few
CDR3nt: TGCGCCAGCAGCTTGGCGGCGGAAACTGAAGCTTTCTTT
CDR3aa: CASSLAAETEAFF

j_gene: TRBJ1-2
v_gene: TRBV18
d_gene: -
abundance: -
CDR3nt: TGTGCCAGCTCACCTCGATCGGGGTATGGCTACACCTTC
CDR3aa: CASSPRSGYGYTF

j_gene: TRBJ1-1
v_gene: TRBV28
d_gene: TRBD1
abundance: -
CDR3nt: TGTGCCAGCAGTCCGGACAGGGCCTCTCCCCGTCTCAACACTGAAGCTTTCTTT
CDR3aa: CASSPDRASPRLNTEAFF

j_gene: TRBJ2-1
v_gene: TRBV6-1
d_gene: TRBD2
abundance: -
CDR3nt: TGTGCCAGCAGTCCGGGACTACCCTTTACAAGTGAGCAGTTCTTC
CDR3aa: CASSPGLPFTSEQFF

j_gene: TRBJ2-1
v_gene: TRBV7-9
d_gene: -
abundance: -
CDR3nt: TGTTCCAGCAGCTTAGCGGCAGGGGCGAGCTCCTACAATGAGCAGTTCTTC
CDR3aa: CSSSLAAGASSYNEQFF

j_gene: TRBJ1-2
v_gene: TRBV7-2
d_gene: -
abundance: -
CDR3nt: TGTGCCAGCAGCCTGGACAGCTGGACAGCCAACTATGGCTACACCTTC
CDR3aa: CASSLDSWTANYGYTF

j_gene: TRBJ1-5
v_gene: TRBV6-1
d_gene: -
abundance: -
CDR3nt: TGTGCCAGCAGTGAGATCGGGTTAGGGGATCAGCCCCAGCATTTT
CDR3aa: CASSEIGLGDQPQHF

j_gene: TRBJ2-3
v_gene: TRBV15
d_gene: -
abundance: -
CDR3nt: TGTGCCACCAGCAGAGAAATAGCCGACACAGATACGCAGTATTTT
CDR3aa: CATSREIADTDTQYF

j_gene: TRBJ1-5
v_gene: TRBV28
d_gene: -
abundance: few
CDR3nt: TGTGCCAGCAGGAAACACCTACAGGGTATCCCGGATCAGCCCCAGCATTTT
CDR3aa: CASRKHLQGIPDQPQHF

j_gene: TRBJ1-2
v_gene: TRBV7-6
d_gene: TRBD1
abundance: once
CDR3nt: TGTGCCAGTGGTCAGGGGGATGGCTACACCTTC
CDR3aa: CASGQGDGYTF

j_gene: TRBJ1-5
v_gene: TRBV7-9
d_gene: TRBD1
abundance: -
CDR3nt: TGTGCCAGCAGCGAACAGGGGGGAAATCAGCCCCAGCATTTT
CDR3aa: CASSEQGGNQPQHF

j_gene: TRBJ1-1
v_gene: TRBV5-1
d_gene: -
abundance: few
CDR3nt: TGCGCCAGCAGCCCGACTCAAGTGGGACAAATAAACACTGAAGCTTTCTTT
CDR3aa: CASSPTQVGQINTEAFF

j_gene: TRBJ1-5
v_gene: TRBV19
d_gene: -
abundance: -
CDR3nt: TGTGCCAGTAGTATAGACGGTAGTAGCAATCAGCCCCAGCATTTT
CDR3aa: CASSIDGSSNQPQHF

j_gene: TRBJ1-2
v_gene: TRBV5-5
d_gene: -
abundance: -
CDR3nt: TGTGCCAGCAGCCACAGAACAGGCGGCTACACCTTC
CDR3aa: CASSHRTGGYTF

j_gene: TRBJ1-2
v_gene: TRBV11-2
d_gene: -
abundance: -
CDR3nt: TGTGCCAGCACTAGCACGGGTTTCTATGGCTACACCTTC
CDR3aa: CASTSTGFYGYTF

j_gene: TRBJ2-7
v_gene: TRBV5-4
d_gene: TRBD1
abundance: -
CDR3nt: TGTGCCAGCAGCTTACCGGGACAGGGGTCATACGAGCAGTACTTC
CDR3aa: CASSLPGQGSYEQYF

j_gene: TRBJ2-1
v_gene: TRBV7-9
d_gene: TRBD2
abundance: -
CDR3nt: TGTGCCAGCAGTTATAGCGGGGGAACCTACAATGAGCAGTTCTTC
CDR3aa: CASSYSGGTYNEQFF

j_gene: TRBJ2-3
v_gene: TRBV29-1
d_gene: TRBD2
abundance: -
CDR3nt: TGCAGCGGGTTAGCGGGGGCAGATACGCAGTATTTT
CDR3aa: CSGLAGADTQYF

j_gene: TRBJ1-1
v_gene: TRBV29-1
d_gene: TRBD1
abundance: once
CDR3nt: TGCAGCGTCCAGGGACAGGGGGAAGCTTTCTTT
CDR3aa: CSVQGQGEAFF

j_gene: TRBJ2-5
v_gene: TRBV14
d_gene: TRBD2
abundance: -
CDR3nt: TGTGCCAGCAGCCAAGCCCCCCGGAGAAGCGGGGGGTACCAAGAGACCCAGTACTTC
CDR3aa: CASSQAPRRSGGYQETQYF

j_gene: TRBJ2-5
v_gene: TRBV5-1
d_gene: TRBD1
abundance: -
CDR3nt: TGCGCCAGCAGCGGGGGTGGGACAGGGGGCCGCGACCCCCACTTC
CDR3aa: CASSGGGTGGRDPHF

j_gene: TRBJ1-2
v_gene: TRBV7-9
d_gene: TRBD1
abundance: -
CDR3nt: TGTGCCAGCAGCTTAGCGACAGGGGAACAGACCCGACGAGGGGGCTACACCTTC
CDR3aa: CASSLATGEQTRRGGYTF

j_gene: TRBJ2-1
v_gene: TRBV7-6
d_gene: -
abundance: -
CDR3nt: TGTGCCAGCAGCTTAAAGCCGCTCAATGAGCAGTTCTTC
CDR3aa: CASSLKPLNEQFF

j_gene: TRBJ2-3
v_gene: TRBV6-4
d_gene: -
abundance: few
CDR3nt: TGTGCCAGCAGTGGAGGCGGGGACACAGATACGCAGTATTTT
CDR3aa: CASSGGGDTDTQYF

j_gene: TRBJ1-1
v_gene: TRBV5-1
d_gene: -
abundance: -
CDR3nt: TGCGCCAGCCGACTACAGGGTACTCGGGGGGACACTGAAGCTTTCTTT
CDR3aa: CASRLQGTRGDTEAFF

j_gene: TRBJ2-2
v_gene: TRBV7-9
d_gene: TRBD2
abundance: -
CDR3nt: TGTGCCAGCAGCCTCGGACTAGCGGGGGCCACCGGGGAGCTGTTTTTT
CDR3aa: CASSLGLAGATGELFF

j_gene: TRBJ1-2
v_gene: TRBV5-1
d_gene: TRBD1
abundance: -
CDR3nt: TGCGCCAGCAGCTTACAGGGGGATGGCTACACCTTC
CDR3aa: CASSLQGDGYTF

j_gene: TRBJ1-5
v_gene: TRBV15
d_gene: -
abundance: -
CDR3nt: TGTGCCACCAGCAGAGATGGGGGCCTAGGGTCTAGCAATCAGCCCCAGCATTTT
CDR3aa: CATSRDGGLGSSNQPQHF

j_gene: TRBJ2-5
v_gene: TRBV29-1
d_gene: -
abundance: -
CDR3nt: TGCAGCGTTGATACGGGAAGAGAGACCCAGTACTTC
CDR3aa: CSVDTGRETQYF

j_gene: TRBJ1-4
v_gene: TRBV7-6
d_gene: -
abundance: once
CDR3nt: TGTGCCAGCACCGAGTCTGCAACTAATGAAAAACTGTTTTTT
CDR3aa: CASTESATNEKLFF

j_gene: TRBJ2-1
v_gene: TRBV29-1
d_gene: TRBD2
abundance: -
CDR3nt: TGCAGCGCCCCGTCGACTAGCGGGGGGGCAGATGAGCAGTTCTTC
CDR3aa: CSAPSTSGGADEQFF